This T cell receptor beta chain was documented in a study of response to subunit inactivated influenza vaccine. The germline CDR1 and CDR2 sequences are SNHLY and FYNNEI. The CDR3 has 15 residues. V dropped 5 bases and J dropped 9 bases, with 17 bases sitting between them. Via MiXCR, TCRdb re-called the RT-PCR reads, giving one row per CDR3 protein. In the table there are 530,000 or so distinct CDR3 sequences, about 25% of which are singletons. Specimen: CD4+ T cells sorted from PBMCs, collected less than 6 days after vaccination. V is TRBV2 and J is TRBJ1-6; D is undetermined. This receptor was identified in a man aged 45-65 years who received an inactivated influenza vaccine. In DNA form, the CDR3 reads TGTGCCAGCAGTATACGATGGGGTATTGGTTCACCCCTCCACTTT. Translated, it gives CASSIRWGIGSPLHF. Full variable domain (missing parts from reference TRBV2 and TRBJ1-6): EPEVTQTPSHQVTQMGQEVILRCVPISNHLYFYWYRQILGQKVEFLVSFYNNEISEKSEIFDDQFSVERPDGSNFTLKIRSTKLEDSAMYFCASSIRWGIGSPLHFGNGTRLTVT.